This TCR beta chain derives from a study of blood T cell repertoires in COVID-19. Profiling relied on immunoSEQ multiplex PCR, and the TCRdb table lists in-frame clones only, not all of them. The sample comprises 150,000 to 200,000 clones, roughly 82% of which are singletons, and around 15% rests with the top ten. The CDR3 runs to 16 residues. The V and J ends lost 2 bases and 6 bases, in that order; junction bases with no gene match: 7. The V gene's germline CDR1 is LGHDT and CDR2 YNNKEL (reference sequence). Cohort assignment relied on participant-reported clinical history. Input material: PBMCs or T cells enriched from blood (not recorded which). This sequence joins TRBV3-1 (or the pseudogene TRBV3-2) and TRBJ2-1; 10 bases fit TRBD2. This clonotype originated in a man in his fifties or sixties who had recovered from COVID-19. DNA for the CDR3: TGTGCCAGCAGCCAAAGAGTGGCTAGCGGGGGCAATGAGCAGTTCTTC. Translated, it gives CASSQRVASGGNEQFF.